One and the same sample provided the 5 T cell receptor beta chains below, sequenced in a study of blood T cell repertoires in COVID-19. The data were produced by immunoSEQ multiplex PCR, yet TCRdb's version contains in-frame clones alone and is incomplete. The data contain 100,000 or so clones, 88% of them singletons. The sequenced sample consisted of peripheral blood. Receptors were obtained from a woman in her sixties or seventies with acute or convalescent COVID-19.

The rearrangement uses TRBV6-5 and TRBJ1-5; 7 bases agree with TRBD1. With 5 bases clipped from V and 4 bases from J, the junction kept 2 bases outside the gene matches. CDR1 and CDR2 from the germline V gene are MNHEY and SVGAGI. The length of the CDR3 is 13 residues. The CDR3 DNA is TGTGCCAGCAGTCCAGGGGGGAATCAGCCCCAGCATTTT. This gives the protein CASSPGGNQPQHF.

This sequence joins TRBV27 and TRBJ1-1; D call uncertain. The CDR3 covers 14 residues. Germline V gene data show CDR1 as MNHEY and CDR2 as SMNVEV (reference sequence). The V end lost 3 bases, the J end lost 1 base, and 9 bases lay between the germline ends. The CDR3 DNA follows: TGTGCCAGCAGTTTCCGTGAGGAGAACACTGAAGCTTTCTTT. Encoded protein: CASSFREENTEAFF.

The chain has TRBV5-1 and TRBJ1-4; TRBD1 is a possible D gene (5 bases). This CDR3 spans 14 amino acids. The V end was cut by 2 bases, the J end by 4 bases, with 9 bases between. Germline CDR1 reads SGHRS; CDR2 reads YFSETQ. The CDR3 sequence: CASSFEGLNEKLFF. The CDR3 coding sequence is TGCGCCAGCAGCTTTGAGGGACTTAATGAAAAACTGTTTTTT. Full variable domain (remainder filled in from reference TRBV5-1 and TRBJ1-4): KAGVTQTPRYLIKTRGQQVTLSCSPISGHRSVSWYQQTPGQGLQFLFEYFSETQRNKGNFPGRFSGRQFSNSRSEMNVSTLELGDSALYLCASSFEGLNEKLFFGSGTQLSVL.

The CDR3 DNA follows: TGCGCCAGCAGCTTGGCTGGTCCTATCGATGAGCAGTTCTTC. As protein: CASSLAGPIDEQFF. J is TRBJ2-1 and V is TRBV5-1; D remains unclear. The CDR3 length is 14 residues. CDR1 SGHRS and CDR2 YFSETQ come from the germline V gene. V was clipped by 0 bases and J by 8 bases, with 12 bases between them.

The CDR3: CASSRGALRSGELFF. CDR3 DNA: TGTGCCAGCAGCCGCGGGGCCCTCCGGAGTGGGGAGCTGTTTTTT. The chain joins TRBV7-2 to TRBJ2-2; D might be TRBD2 (6 bases). The germline V gene encodes CDR1 SGHTA and CDR2 FQGNSA. Trimming left V 5 bases short and J 8 bases short, with 18 bases between. There are 15 residues in the CDR3.